The 2 T cell receptor beta chains below come from one sample, sequenced in a study of CXCR3-negative and CXCR3-positive naive CD8 T cells. UMI-labeled TRB cDNA libraries were prepared by 5' RACE. Reprocessing the 5' RACE reads, TCRdb reports a single entry for every CDR3 protein and omits DNA. This repertoire comprises about 130,000 distinct CDR3 sequences; its ten largest clones make up roughly 0.29%. The sequenced sample consisted of naive CXCR3- CD8+ T cells from blood. Sample subset: CD45RO-CCR7+CD27+CD95- naive CD8+ T cells lacking CXCR3 (TNR3-). The receptors originated from a human donor in good health. Some clones in this sample may be carry-over from other donors' samples.

The V call is TRBV7-9, the J call TRBJ2-1; TCRdb proposes TRBD2, but this gene call is untestable without DNA. Germline CDR1 reads SEHNR; CDR2 reads FQNEAQ (reference sequence). This CDR3 is built from 14 residues. The CDR3 loop reads CASRRAGYYNEQFF.

The chain couples TRBV29-1 to TRBJ2-1; lacking DNA, the TRBD2 call made by TCRdb goes unchecked. The germline CDR1 and CDR2 sequences are SQVTM and ANQGSEA. CDR3 length: 11 amino acids. CDR3 amino acids: CSATSYNEQFF.